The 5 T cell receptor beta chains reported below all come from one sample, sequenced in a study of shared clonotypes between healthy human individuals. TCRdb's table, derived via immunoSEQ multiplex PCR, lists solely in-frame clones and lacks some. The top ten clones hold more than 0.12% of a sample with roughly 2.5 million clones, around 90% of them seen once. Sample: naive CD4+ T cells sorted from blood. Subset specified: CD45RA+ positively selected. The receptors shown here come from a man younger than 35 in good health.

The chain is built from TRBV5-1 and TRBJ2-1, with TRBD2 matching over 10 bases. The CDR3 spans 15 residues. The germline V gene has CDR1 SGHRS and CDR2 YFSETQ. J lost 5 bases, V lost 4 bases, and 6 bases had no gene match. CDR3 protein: CASSPRLAGDNEQFF. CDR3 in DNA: TGCGCCAGCAGCCCGCGACTAGCGGGTGACAATGAGCAGTTCTTC.

The CDR3 loop is CASSNGGGIGNTIYF. CDR3 bases: TGTGCCAGTAGTAACGGTGGAGGTATTGGAAACACCATATATTTT. This chain connects TRBV19 to TRBJ1-3; D is undetermined. The CDR3 runs 15 residues. Germline V gene sequence: CDR1 LNHDA, CDR2 SQIVND (reference sequence). Trimming left V 4 bases short and J 3 bases short, with 13 bases between.

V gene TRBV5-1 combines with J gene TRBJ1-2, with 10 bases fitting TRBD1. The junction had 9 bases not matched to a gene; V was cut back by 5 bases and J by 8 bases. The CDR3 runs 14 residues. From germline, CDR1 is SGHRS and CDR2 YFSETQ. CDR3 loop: CASRIDRGRYGYTF. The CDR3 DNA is TGCGCCAGCAGAATCGACAGGGGGCGGTACGGCTACACCTTC.

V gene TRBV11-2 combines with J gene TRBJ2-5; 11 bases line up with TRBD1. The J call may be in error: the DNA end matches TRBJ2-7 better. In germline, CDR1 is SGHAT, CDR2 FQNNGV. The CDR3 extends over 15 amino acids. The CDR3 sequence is CASSPTGTGGYEQYF. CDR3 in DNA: TGTGCCAGCAGCCCTACCGGGACAGGGGGCTACGAGCAGTACTTC.

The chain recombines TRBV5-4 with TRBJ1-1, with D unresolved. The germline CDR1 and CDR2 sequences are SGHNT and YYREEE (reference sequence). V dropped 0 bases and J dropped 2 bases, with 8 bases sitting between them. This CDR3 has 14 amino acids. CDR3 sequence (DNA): TGTGCCAGCAGCTTGGGGCCGTTAAACACTGAAGCTTTCTTT. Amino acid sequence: CASSLGPLNTEAFF.